This T cell receptor (beta chain) is from a study of blood T cell repertoires in COVID-19. Study information: The cDNA or gDNA used as material had been derived from T cells, B-cell-depleted T cells, or PBMCs.

Per the original methods: Amplified reference gene primers provided the basis for estimating nucleated cell counts. The data were produced by immunoSEQ multiplex PCR, yet TCRdb's version contains in-frame clones alone and is incomplete. V and J calls and clone size follow that table, whereas D and trimming were derived from the DNA. The table shows roughly 330,000 clones, with about 90% occurring only once. CDR1 and CDR2 from the germline V gene are SGHRS and YFSETQ. Trimming took 4 bases from V and 2 from J; bases not matched to a gene: 6. The CDR3 extends over 14 amino acids. The receptor comes from a man aged 25 to 40 who had recovered from COVID-19. The J gene is TRBJ2-7, the V gene TRBV5-1, with 7 bases lining up with TRBD1. Sequenced sample: PBMCs or T cells enriched from blood (not recorded which). CDR3: CASSAGTAAYEQYF. DNA for the CDR3: TGCGCCAGCAGCGCCGGGACAGCAGCCTACGAGCAGTACTTC.